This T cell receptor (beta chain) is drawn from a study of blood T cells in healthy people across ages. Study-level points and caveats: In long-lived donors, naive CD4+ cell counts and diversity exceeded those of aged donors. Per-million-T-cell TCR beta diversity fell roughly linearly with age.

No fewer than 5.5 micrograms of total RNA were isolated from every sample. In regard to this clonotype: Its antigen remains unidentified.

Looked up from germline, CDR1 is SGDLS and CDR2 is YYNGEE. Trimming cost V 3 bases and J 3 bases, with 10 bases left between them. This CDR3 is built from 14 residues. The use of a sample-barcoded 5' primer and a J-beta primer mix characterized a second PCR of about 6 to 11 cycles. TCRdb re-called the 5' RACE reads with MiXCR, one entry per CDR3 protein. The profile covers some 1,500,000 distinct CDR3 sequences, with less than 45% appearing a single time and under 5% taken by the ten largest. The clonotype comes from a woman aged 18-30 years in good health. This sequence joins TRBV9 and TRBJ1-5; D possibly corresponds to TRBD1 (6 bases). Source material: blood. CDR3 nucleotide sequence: TGTGCCAGCAGCGAGGGACACCCCAATCAGCCCCAGCATTTT. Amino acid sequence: CASSEGHPNQPQHF.